The 30 T cell receptor beta chains in this list originate from one sample, sequenced in a study of PD-1 blockade in classical Hodgkin lymphoma. TCRdb's copy holds only in-frame clones and misses some; the assay was immunoSEQ multiplex PCR. The sample comprises roughly 28,000 clones, over 75% of which are singletons, and less than 20% rests with the top ten. The time point: cycle 4 day 1 (C4D1), after 5 to 7 weeks of nivolumab. All patients experienced relapse after autologous stem cell transplantation, and brentuximab vedotin exposure was variable. The sample was peripheral blood mononuclear cells (PBMCs), taken before the fourth cycle of nivolumab. The receptors come from a human donor with classical Hodgkin lymphoma.

The V and J genes are TRBV4-1 and TRBJ2-3; D is possibly TRBD2 (5 bases). Germline CDR1 and CDR2: MGHRA and YSYEKL. This CDR3 region has 15 residues. Trimming shortened V by 0 bases and J by 5 bases, and 12 bases separated the two germline ends. The CDR3 region is CASSQEMVGEDTQYF. The CDR3 region has the DNA TGCGCCAGCAGCCAAGAAATGGTCGGGGAAGATACGCAGTATTTT.

The chain has TRBV28 and TRBJ2-2, with a weak D call TRBD1 (5 bases). Trimming took 7 bases from V and 7 from J, leaving 16 bases between them. This CDR3 has 14 residues. CDR1 MDHEN and CDR2 SYDVKM come from the germline V gene. The DNA for the CDR3 is TGTGCCAGCAATACAGGATCTCCGAGCGGGGAGCTGTTTTTT. It translates to CASNTGSPSGELFF.

The genes are TRBV29-1 and TRBJ1-3; 7 bases are a match to TRBD1. This CDR3 contains 14 residues. With 4 bases clipped from V and 3 bases from J, the junction kept 6 bases outside the gene matches. Germline V CDR1 and CDR2: SQVTM, ANQGSEA. CDR3 protein: CSVGQGAGGNTIYF. The CDR3 DNA follows: TGCAGCGTTGGACAGGGAGCTGGTGGAAACACCATATATTTT.

The genes are TRBV28 and TRBJ2-7, with 7 nucleotides matching TRBD1. This CDR3 contains 13 residues. V shed 10 bases and J 2 bases; nucleotides not matched to a gene: 8. CDR1 MDHEN and CDR2 SYDVKM come from the germline V gene. The CDR3 region has the DNA TGTGCCATACAACGGGACAGTACCTACGAGCAGTACTTC. This codes for CAIQRDSTYEQYF.

In regard to this clone: The same CDR3 arises from other DNA sequences in this sample as well. The rearrangement uses TRBV5-4 and TRBJ1-1; D unresolved. From germline, CDR1 is SGHNT and CDR2 YYREEE (reference sequence). Trimming stripped 0 bases from V and 4 bases from J, with 7 bases between. The CDR3 consists of 13 residues. CDR3 in amino acids: CASSLGYPTEAFF. The DNA of the CDR3 is TGTGCCAGCAGCTTGGGGTATCCCACTGAAGCTTTCTTT.

This chain connects TRBV6-5 to TRBJ1-1; D gene uncertain. This CDR3 has 13 residues. Germline V CDR1 and CDR2: MNHEY, SVGAGI. V was clipped by 6 bases and J by 3 bases, with 11 bases between them. The CDR3 bases are TGTGCCAGCAGGCCCCACAAGGACACTGAAGCTTTCTTT. Translated, it gives CASRPHKDTEAFF.

This clone occurred once. The chain combines TRBV2 with TRBJ2-5; D is perhaps TRBD2 (6 bases). The CDR3 length is 13 residues. V lost 4 bases, J lost 4 bases, and 10 bases lay in between. The germline V gene encodes CDR1 SNHLY and CDR2 FYNNEI. The CDR3 loop is CASSVLEGETQYF. The DNA for the CDR3 is TGTGCCAGCAGTGTTTTGGAGGGAGAGACCCAGTACTTC.

The chain carries TRBV2 and TRBJ1-5, with TRBD1 as a possible D gene (5 bases). CDR3 size: 14 residues. Germline V gives CDR1 SNHLY, CDR2 FYNNEI. V dropped 4 bases and J dropped 3 bases, with 10 bases sitting between them. CDR3: CASSGQLTNQPQHF. The DNA of the CDR3 is TGTGCCAGCAGTGGACAGCTAACCAATCAGCCCCAGCATTTT.

The gene calls are TRBV7-3 and TRBJ2-7; 11 nucleotides agree with TRBD1. The CDR3 loop spans 16 amino acids. After removal of 5 bases from V and 0 bases from J, the junction contained 6 bases not matched to a gene. Per the germline V gene, CDR1 is SGHTA and CDR2 is FQGTGA. In DNA, the CDR3 is TGTGCCAGCAGCCCTGGACAGGGGGCGATCTCCTACGAGCAGTACTTC. Translation gives CASSPGQGAISYEQYF.

The V call is TRBV6-5, the J call TRBJ1-1; D gene ambiguous. The CDR3 covers 11 residues. The germline gives CDR1 MNHEY, CDR2 SVGAGI. Trimming cost V 4 bases and J 5 bases, with 5 bases left between them. The CDR3 DNA sequence: TGTGCCAGCAGTTGGACTACTGAAGCTTTCTTT. Translating gives CASSWTTEAFF.

The chain recombines TRBV11-2 with TRBJ1-6; D possibly corresponds to TRBD1 (5 bases). CDR1 SGHAT and CDR2 FQNNGV come from the germline V gene. Trimming took off 0 bases at V and 6 bases at J, with 9 bases between the two ends. This CDR3 comprises 15 residues. Written as DNA, the CDR3 is TGTGCCAGCAGCTTAGAATCAGACAGTAATTCACCCCTCCACTTT. Amino acids: CASSLESDSNSPLHF.

The chain employs TRBV4-1 and TRBJ1-1; possible D gene TRBD1, 5 bases. From germline, CDR1 is MGHRA and CDR2 YSYEKL. V lost 3 bases, J lost 0 bases, and 11 bases lay in between. The CDR3 loop spans 15 amino acids. The CDR3 here is CASSHPGALNTEAFF. CDR3 nucleotide sequence: TGCGCCAGCAGCCACCCCGGGGCCTTGAACACTGAAGCTTTCTTT.

The chain is built from TRBV30 and TRBJ1-5; 12 positions agree with TRBD1. V lost 2 bases and J lost 6; bases outside the gene matches: 8. The CDR3 contains 16 residues. The germline CDR1 and CDR2 sequences are GTSNPN and SVGIG (reference sequence). CDR3 nucleotides: TGTGCCTGGAGTCTATGGGGACAGGGGGCGTCTCAGCCCCAGCATTTT. Translation gives CAWSLWGQGASQPQHF. Based on the CDR3 plus reference TRBV30 and TRBJ1-5, the full variable domain is SQTIHQWPATLVQPVGSPLSLECTVEGTSNPNLYWYRQAAGRGLQLLFYSVGIGQISSEVPQNLSASRPQDRQFILSSKKLLLSDSGFYLCAWSLWGQGASQPQHFGDGTRLSIL.

As DNA, the CDR3 is TGTGCCAGCCGAGGTGTAATGAACACTGAAGCTTTCTTT. Protein product: CASRGVMNTEAFF. The rearrangement links TRBV7-2 to TRBJ1-1; D unclear. CDR3 size: 13 residues. Deletions cut 8 bases from V and 0 bases from J, with 10 bases between. Germline values: CDR1 SGHTA, CDR2 FQGNSA.

By share of the sample, this clone is large. This chain links TRBV9 with TRBJ1-1; 10 positions match TRBD1. The V segment lost 4 bases and the J segment 6 bases; nucleotides outside the gene matches: 15. The CDR3 extends over 17 amino acids. Germline CDR1 and CDR2: SGDLS and YYNGEE. Here the CDR3 reads CASSPGYRTGGSAEAFF. The CDR3 DNA is TGTGCCAGCAGCCCGGGCTACCGGACAGGGGGGTCTGCTGAAGCTTTCTTT.

This clone appeared a few times. The chain employs TRBV2 and TRBJ1-6, with TRBD1 matching 9 bases. Germline loops: CDR1 SNHLY, CDR2 FYNNEI. The CDR3 covers 14 residues. V lost 5 bases to trimming and J lost 8 bases; unmatched junction nucleotides: 4. CDR3 in DNA: TGTGCCAGCAGTCCGGGACAGGGTTATTCACCCCTCCACTTT. Translation gives CASSPGQGYSPLHF.

The chain combines TRBV2 with TRBJ2-1; D call uncertain. Germline assignment: CDR1 SNHLY and CDR2 FYNNEI. Deletions cut 6 bases from V and 5 bases from J, with 11 bases between. This CDR3 has 13 amino acids. The CDR3 region is CASRLTDNNEQFF. The CDR3 bases are TGTGCCAGCAGGCTGACGGATAACAATGAGCAGTTCTTC.

The V gene is TRBV5-5, the J gene TRBJ1-1; no clear D. The V and J ends lost 1 base and 7 bases respectively, with 11 bases between them. The germline gives CDR1 SGHKS, CDR2 YYEKEE (reference sequence). CDR3 length: 13 residues. The CDR3 loop reads CASSLTYALEAFF. CDR3 sequence (DNA): TGTGCCAGCAGCTTGACCTATGCCCTTGAAGCTTTCTTT.

The rearrangement uses TRBV2 and TRBJ2-7, with TRBD2 identical over 13 bases. Unmatched junction bases numbered 3, after V lost 4 bases and J lost 3 bases. The V gene's germline CDR1 is SNHLY and CDR2 FYNNEI. The CDR3 length is 15 residues. The CDR3 sequence is CASSGLAGGYYEQYF. CDR3 bases: TGTGCCAGCAGTGGACTAGCGGGGGGCTACTACGAGCAGTACTTC.

The rearrangement joins TRBV10-2 to TRBJ2-3, with TRBD2 identical over 10 bases. CDR1 and CDR2 from the germline V gene are WSHSY and SAAADI. The CDR3 is 13 residues long. Losses at the gene ends were 7 bases for V and 9 bases for J; bases not matched to a gene: 7. Written as DNA, the CDR3 is TGCGCCAGCACCAGCGGGGGGGCGCTAACGCAGTATTTT. This sequence encodes CASTSGGALTQYF.

The V call is TRBV19, the J call TRBJ2-5, with 10 nucleotides matching TRBD2. Germline values: CDR1 LNHDA, CDR2 SQIVND (reference sequence). This CDR3 has 13 residues. J lost 5 bases, V lost 6 bases, and 3 bases had no gene match. In nucleotides, the CDR3 is TGTGCCAGTAGAGGGGGACTAGCGGAGACCCAGTACTTC. Translating it yields CASRGGLAETQYF.

V is TRBV25-1 and J is TRBJ2-7; no definite D call. Deletions cut 10 bases from V and 8 bases from J, with 21 bases between. From germline, CDR1 is MGHDK and CDR2 SYGVNS. The CDR3 extends over 13 amino acids. CDR3 sequence (DNA): TGTGCCACTCGCCCCAACATTGATAGTCAGCAGTACTTC. It translates to CATRPNIDSQQYF.

The chain carries TRBV7-9 and TRBJ1-6, with TRBD1 matching 7 bases. CDR1 and CDR2 (germline): SEHNR, FQNEAQ (reference sequence). J was trimmed by 5 bases and V by 6 bases; bases with no gene match: 7. The CDR3 is made up of 15 amino acids. CDR3 DNA sequence: TGTGCCAGCAGTCCCGTCGGGACAGATAATTCACCCCTCCACTTT. It encodes CASSPVGTDNSPLHF.

In its sample, this clone was seen a few times. The V call is TRBV27, the J call TRBJ2-6; TRBD2 is a possible D gene (5 bases). Germline V lookup: CDR1 MNHEY, CDR2 SMNVEV (reference sequence). The CDR3 runs to 14 residues. V dropped 0 bases and J dropped 7 bases, with 7 bases sitting between them. This CDR3 reads CASSLSTGANVLTF. CDR3 sequence (DNA): TGTGCCAGCAGTTTATCGACGGGAGCCAACGTCCTGACTTTC.

The V gene is TRBV18, the J gene TRBJ2-1; TRBD2 matches at 13 bases. CDR3 size: 17 residues. The junction had 4 bases not matched to a gene; V was cut back by 0 bases and J by 5 bases. Germline CDR1 reads KGHSH; CDR2 reads LQKENI. CDR3 sequence reads: CASSPPSGLAGNNEQFF. In DNA form, the CDR3 reads TGTGCCAGCTCACCACCGTCGGGACTAGCGGGGAACAATGAGCAGTTCTTC.

This rearrangement joins TRBV11-2 to TRBJ2-7; D might be TRBD2 (5 bases). Germline CDR1 is SGHAT and CDR2 is FQNNGV. Trimming stripped 5 bases from V and 1 base from J, with 15 bases between. The CDR3 runs 15 residues. CDR3 bases: TGTGCCAGCAGCCCCACCCTCGGGGTGTCCTACGAGCAGTACTTC. It codes for CASSPTLGVSYEQYF.

The table lists this clone with a count of one. V gene TRBV27 combines with J gene TRBJ1-2; D is possibly TRBD1 (6 bases). The CDR3 sequence is 16 residues long. Trimming left V 5 bases short and J 5 bases short, with 21 bases between. Germline CDR1 reads MNHEY; CDR2 reads SMNVEV (reference sequence). CDR3 protein: CASSPMGTGQIYGYTF. The CDR3 DNA reads TGTGCCAGCAGTCCTATGGGGACGGGACAAATTTATGGCTACACCTTC.

The chain combines TRBV18 with TRBJ1-1, with D perhaps TRBD1 (5 bases). V shed 8 bases and J shed 0 bases, with 10 bases lying between them. The CDR3 has 13 residues. Germline CDR1 KGHSH, CDR2 LQKENI. The CDR3 nucleotides are TGTGCCAGCGCCCAGGGCATGAACACTGAAGCTTTCTTT. Protein sequence: CASAQGMNTEAFF.

V is TRBV5-1 and J is TRBJ1-2; perhaps TRBD1 as D (5 bases). The CDR3 loop spans 16 amino acids. Germline assignment: CDR1 SGHRS and CDR2 YFSETQ. The V end was cut by 1 base, the J end by 4 bases, with 17 bases between. CDR3 protein: CASSLYHSGGTYGYTF. Here the CDR3 DNA reads TGCGCCAGCAGCTTGTACCATTCTGGGGGAACCTATGGCTACACCTTC.

This clone has only a few counts. The chain carries TRBV28 and TRBJ1-6; D remains unclear. This CDR3 has 14 residues. Germline lookup yields CDR1 MDHEN and CDR2 SYDVKM. Deletions cut 2 bases from V and 6 bases from J, with 8 bases between. The CDR3 nucleotides read TGTGCCAGCAGTTTAGATTTAAGTAATTCACCCCTCCACTTT. It is translated as CASSLDLSNSPLHF. The full variable domain, rest sourced from reference TRBV28 and TRBJ1-6, is DVKVTQSSRYLVKRTGEKVFLECVQDMDHENMFWYRQDPGLGLRLIYFSYDVKMKEKGDIPEGYSVSREKKERFSLILESASTNQTSMYLCASSLDLSNSPLHFGNGTRLTVT.